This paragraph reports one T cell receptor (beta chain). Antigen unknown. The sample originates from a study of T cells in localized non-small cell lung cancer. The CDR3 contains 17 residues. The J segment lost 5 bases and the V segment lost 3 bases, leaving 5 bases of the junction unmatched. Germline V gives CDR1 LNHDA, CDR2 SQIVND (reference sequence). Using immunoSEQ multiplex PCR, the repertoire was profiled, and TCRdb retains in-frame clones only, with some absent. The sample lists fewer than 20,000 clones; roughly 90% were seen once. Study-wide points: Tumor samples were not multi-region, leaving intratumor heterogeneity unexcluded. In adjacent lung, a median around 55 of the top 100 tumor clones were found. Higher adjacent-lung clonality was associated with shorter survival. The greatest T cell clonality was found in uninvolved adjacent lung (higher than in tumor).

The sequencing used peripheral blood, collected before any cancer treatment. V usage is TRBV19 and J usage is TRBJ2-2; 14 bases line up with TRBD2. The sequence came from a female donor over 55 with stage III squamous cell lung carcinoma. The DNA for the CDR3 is TGTGCCAGTAGTATCCGCGGACTAGCGGGAGGAACCGGGGAGCTGTTTTTT. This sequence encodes CASSIRGLAGGTGELFF.